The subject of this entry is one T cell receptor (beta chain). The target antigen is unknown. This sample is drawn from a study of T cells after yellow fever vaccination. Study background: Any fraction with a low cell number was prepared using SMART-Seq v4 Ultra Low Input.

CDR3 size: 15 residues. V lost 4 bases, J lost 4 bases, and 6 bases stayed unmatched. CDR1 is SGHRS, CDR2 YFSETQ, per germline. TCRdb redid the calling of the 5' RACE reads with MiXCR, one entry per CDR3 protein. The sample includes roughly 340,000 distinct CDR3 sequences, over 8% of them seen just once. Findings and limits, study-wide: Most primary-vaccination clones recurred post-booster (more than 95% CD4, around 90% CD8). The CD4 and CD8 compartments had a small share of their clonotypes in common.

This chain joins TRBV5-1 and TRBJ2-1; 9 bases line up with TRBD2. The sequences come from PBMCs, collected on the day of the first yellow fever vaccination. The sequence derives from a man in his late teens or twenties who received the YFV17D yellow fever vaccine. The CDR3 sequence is CASSGTSGWYNEQFF. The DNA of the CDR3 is TGCGCCAGCAGCGGAACTAGCGGGTGGTACAATGAGCAGTTCTTC. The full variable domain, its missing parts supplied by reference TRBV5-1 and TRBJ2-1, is KAGVTQTPRYLIKTRGQQVTLSCSPISGHRSVSWYQQTPGQGLQFLFEYFSETQRNKGNFPGRFSGRQFSNSRSEMNVSTLELGDSALYLCASSGTSGWYNEQFFGPGTRLTVL.